The clone carrying this TCR beta chain was detected a few times. Its antigen is not identified. V shed 3 bases and J shed 2 bases, with 11 bases lying between them. CDR1 is SGHDN, CDR2 FVKESK, per germline. The CDR3 is 14 residues long. The PCR made use of 60 Vbeta and 13 Jbeta primers. Only in-frame clones appear in the TCRdb table, and some are missing; sequencing was by immunoSEQ multiplex PCR. This table holds roughly 140,000 clones, nearly 80% found once. This entry belongs to a study of cytomegalovirus exposure and HLA in healthy donors. General study points: Solely CMV serostatus was available to characterize immune exposure. Presence/absence analyses assumed roughly uniform sequencing depth across donors.

J is TRBJ2-7 and V is TRBV14; maybe TRBD2 (7 bases). The TCR originated in a male donor in good health and CMV-seronegative. The material sequenced was PBMCs. The CDR3 sequence: CASSQTRGPYEQYF. Here the CDR3 DNA reads TGTGCCAGCAGCCAGACGCGGGGGCCCTACGAGCAGTACTTC.